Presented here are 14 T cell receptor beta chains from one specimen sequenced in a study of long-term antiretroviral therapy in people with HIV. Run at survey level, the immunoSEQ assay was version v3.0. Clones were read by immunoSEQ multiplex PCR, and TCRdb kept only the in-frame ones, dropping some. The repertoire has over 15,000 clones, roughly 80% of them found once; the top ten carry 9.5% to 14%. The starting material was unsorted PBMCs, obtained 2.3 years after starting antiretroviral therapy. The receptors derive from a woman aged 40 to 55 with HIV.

CDR3 sequence: CASNPPGQPTGELFF. CDR3 bases: TGCGCCAGCAACCCACCGGGACAACCCACCGGGGAGCTGTTTTTT. This sequence joins TRBV10-2 and TRBJ2-2; the D gene is possibly TRBD1 (6 bases). V was clipped by 7 bases and J by 4 bases, with 16 bases between them. The CDR3 runs to 15 residues. Germline lookup yields CDR1 WSHSY and CDR2 SAAADI.

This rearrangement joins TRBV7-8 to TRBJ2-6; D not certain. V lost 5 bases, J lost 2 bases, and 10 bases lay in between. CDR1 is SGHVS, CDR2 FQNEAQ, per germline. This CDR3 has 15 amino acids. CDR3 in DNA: TGTGCCAGCAGCCCTTTGTGGGCTGGGGCCAACGTCCTGACTTTC. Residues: CASSPLWAGANVLTF.

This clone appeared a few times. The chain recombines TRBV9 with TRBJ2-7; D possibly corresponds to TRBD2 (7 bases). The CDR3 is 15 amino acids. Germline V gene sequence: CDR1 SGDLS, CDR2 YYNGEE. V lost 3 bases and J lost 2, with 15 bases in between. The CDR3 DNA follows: TGTGCCAGCAGCGCCGGGGCGGGGGCCACCTACGAGCAGTACTTC. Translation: CASSAGAGATYEQYF.

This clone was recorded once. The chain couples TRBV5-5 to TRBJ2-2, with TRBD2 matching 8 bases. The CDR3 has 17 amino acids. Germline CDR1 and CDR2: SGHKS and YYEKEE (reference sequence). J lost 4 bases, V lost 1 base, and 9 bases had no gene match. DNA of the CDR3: TGTGCCAGCAGCTTGTTAGCGGGGCGGGGAATCACCGGGGAGCTGTTTTTT. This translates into CASSLLAGRGITGELFF.

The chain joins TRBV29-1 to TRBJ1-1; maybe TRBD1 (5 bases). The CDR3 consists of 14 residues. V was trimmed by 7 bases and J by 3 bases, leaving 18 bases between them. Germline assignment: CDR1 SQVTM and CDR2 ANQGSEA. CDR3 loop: CSGFGGRGDTEAFF. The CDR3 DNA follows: TGCAGCGGGTTTGGGGGAAGGGGAGACACTGAAGCTTTCTTT.

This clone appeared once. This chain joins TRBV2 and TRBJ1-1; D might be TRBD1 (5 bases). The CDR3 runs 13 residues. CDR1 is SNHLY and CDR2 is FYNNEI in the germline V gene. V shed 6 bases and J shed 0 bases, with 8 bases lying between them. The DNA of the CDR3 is TGTGCCAGCAGACTACAGGTGAACACTGAAGCTTTCTTT. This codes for CASRLQVNTEAFF.

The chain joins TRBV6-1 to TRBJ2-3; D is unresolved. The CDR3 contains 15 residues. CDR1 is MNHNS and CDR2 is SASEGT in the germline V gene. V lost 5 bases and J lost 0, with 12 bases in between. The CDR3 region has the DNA TGTGCCAGCAGTCCCCGTGTTCAGAGCACAGATACGCAGTATTTT. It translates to CASSPRVQSTDTQYF.

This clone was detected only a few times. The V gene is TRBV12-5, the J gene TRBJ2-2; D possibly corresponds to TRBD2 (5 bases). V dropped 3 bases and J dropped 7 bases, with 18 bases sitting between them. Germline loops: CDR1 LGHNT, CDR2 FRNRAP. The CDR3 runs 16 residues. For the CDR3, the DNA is TGTGCTAGTGGTTTCCAAGAACTAGAGAGTGTCGGGGAGCTGTTTTTT. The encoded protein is CASGFQELESVGELFF.

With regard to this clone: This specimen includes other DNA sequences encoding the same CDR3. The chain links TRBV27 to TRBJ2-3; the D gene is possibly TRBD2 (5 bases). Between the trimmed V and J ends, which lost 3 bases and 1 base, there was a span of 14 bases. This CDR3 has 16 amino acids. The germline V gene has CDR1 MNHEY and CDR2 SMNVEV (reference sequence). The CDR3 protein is CASSFIGESGTDTQYF. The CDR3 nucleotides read TGTGCCAGCAGTTTTATTGGGGAGAGTGGCACAGATACGCAGTATTTT.

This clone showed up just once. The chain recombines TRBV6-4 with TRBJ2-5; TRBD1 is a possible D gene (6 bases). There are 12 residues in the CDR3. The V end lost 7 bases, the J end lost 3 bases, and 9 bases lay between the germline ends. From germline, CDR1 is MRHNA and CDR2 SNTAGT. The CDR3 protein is CASNNREETQYF. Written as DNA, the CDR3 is TGTGCCAGCAATAACAGGGAAGAGACCCAGTACTTC.

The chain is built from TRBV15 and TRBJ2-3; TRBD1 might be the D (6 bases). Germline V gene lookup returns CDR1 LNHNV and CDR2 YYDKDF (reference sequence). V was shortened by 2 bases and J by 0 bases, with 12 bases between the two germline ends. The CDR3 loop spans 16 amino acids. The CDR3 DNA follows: TGTGCCACCAGCAGATCAGGACAGCCTAGCACAGATACGCAGTATTTT. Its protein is CATSRSGQPSTDTQYF.

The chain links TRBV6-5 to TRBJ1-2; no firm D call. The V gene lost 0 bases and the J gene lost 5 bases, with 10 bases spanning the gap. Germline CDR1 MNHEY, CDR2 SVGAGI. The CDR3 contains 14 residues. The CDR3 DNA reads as TGTGCCAGCAGTTACTCGCAGGACGGATATGGCTACACCTTC. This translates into CASSYSQDGYGYTF.

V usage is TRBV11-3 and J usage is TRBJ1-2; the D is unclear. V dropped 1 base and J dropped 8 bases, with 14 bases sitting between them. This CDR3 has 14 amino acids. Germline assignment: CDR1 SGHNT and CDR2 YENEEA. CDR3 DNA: TGTGCCAGCAGCTTAGCGGCGGACCGTGACGGCTACACCTTC. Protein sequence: CASSLAADRDGYTF.

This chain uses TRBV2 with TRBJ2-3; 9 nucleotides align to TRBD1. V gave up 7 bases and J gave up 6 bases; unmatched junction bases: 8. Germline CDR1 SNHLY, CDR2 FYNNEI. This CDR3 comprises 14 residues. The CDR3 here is CASTRTGAVDTQYF. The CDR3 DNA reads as TGTGCCAGCACCCGGACAGGGGCAGTGGATACGCAGTATTTT. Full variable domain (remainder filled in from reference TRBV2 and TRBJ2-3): EPEVTQTPSHQVTQMGQEVILRCVPISNHLYFYWYRQILGQKVEFLVSFYNNEISEKSEIFDDQFSVERPDGSNFTLKIRSTKLEDSAMYFCASTRTGAVDTQYFGPGTRLTVL.